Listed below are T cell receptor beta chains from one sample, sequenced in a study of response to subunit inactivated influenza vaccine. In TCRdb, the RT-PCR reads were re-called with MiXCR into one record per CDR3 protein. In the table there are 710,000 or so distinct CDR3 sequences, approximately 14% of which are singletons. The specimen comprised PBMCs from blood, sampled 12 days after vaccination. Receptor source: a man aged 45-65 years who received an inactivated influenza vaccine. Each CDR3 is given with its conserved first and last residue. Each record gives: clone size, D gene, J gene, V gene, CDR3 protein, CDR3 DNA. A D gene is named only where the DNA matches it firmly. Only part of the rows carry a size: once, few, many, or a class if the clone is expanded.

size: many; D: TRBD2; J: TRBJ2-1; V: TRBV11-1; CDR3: CASSLAWLAGPVEQFF; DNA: TGTGCCAGCAGCTTAGCCTGGCTAGCGGGACCCGTTGAGCAGTTCTTC
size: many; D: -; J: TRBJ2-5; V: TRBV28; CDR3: CASRMLMKETQYF; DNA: TGTGCCAGCAGGATGCTGATGAAAGAGACCCAGTACTTC
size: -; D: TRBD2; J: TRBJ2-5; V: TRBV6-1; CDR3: CASSGLAQNQETQYF; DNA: TGTGCCAGCAGTGGACTAGCACAGAACCAAGAGACCCAGTACTTC
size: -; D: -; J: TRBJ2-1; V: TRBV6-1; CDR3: CASSLHQRGRYNEQFF; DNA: TGTGCCAGCAGCCTCCACCAGAGGGGGAGGTACAATGAGCAGTTCTTC
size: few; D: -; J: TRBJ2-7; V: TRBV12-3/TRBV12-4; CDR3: CASSPTEGGSYEQYF; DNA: TGTGCCAGCAGCCCAACGGAGGGTGGGAGCTACGAGCAGTACTTC
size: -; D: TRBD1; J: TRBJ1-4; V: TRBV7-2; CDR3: CASSQGQTSNEKLFF; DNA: TGTGCCAGCAGCCAGGGACAGACGAGTAATGAAAAACTGTTTTTT
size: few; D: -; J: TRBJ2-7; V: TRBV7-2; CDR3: CASSSPTWDVRDEQYF; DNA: TGTGCCAGCAGCTCCCCCACGTGGGATGTGCGTGACGAGCAGTACTTC
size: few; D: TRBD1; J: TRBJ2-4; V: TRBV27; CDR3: CASSSEQGGKNIQYF; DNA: TGTGCCAGCAGTTCAGAACAGGGGGGAAAAAACATTCAGTACTTC
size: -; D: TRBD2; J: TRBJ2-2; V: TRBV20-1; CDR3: CSARQRGNTGELFF; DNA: TGCAGTGCTCGTCAGCGGGGGAACACCGGGGAGCTGTTTTTT
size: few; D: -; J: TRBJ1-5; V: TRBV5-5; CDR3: CASSLAAGNQPQHF; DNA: TGTGCCAGCAGCTTGGCGGCTGGCAATCAGCCCCAGCATTTT
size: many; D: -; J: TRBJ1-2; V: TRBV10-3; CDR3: CAISESTGLGYTF; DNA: TGTGCCATCAGTGAGTCTACAGGGCTAGGCTACACCTTC
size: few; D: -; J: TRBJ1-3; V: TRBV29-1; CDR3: CSVGGETRNTIYF; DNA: TGCAGCGTTGGTGGAGAAACTAGAAACACCATATATTTT
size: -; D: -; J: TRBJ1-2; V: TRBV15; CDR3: CATSTQGSHGYTF; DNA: TGTGCCACCAGCACCCAGGGCAGTCATGGCTACACCTTC
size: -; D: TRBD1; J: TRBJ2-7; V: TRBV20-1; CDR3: CSAKGQGFPYEQYF; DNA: TGCAGTGCTAAGGGACAGGGCTTCCCCTACGAGCAGTACTTC
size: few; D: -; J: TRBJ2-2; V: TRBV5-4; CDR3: CASSRGTPGDTGELFF; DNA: TGTGCCAGCAGCCGTGGGACTCCGGGAGATACCGGGGAGCTGTTTTTT
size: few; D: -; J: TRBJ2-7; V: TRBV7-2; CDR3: CASSLDRSGSEQYF; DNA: TGTGCCAGCAGCTTAGATCGATCTGGGTCCGAGCAGTACTTC
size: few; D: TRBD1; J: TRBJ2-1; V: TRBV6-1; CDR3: CASRKGQGTYNEQFF; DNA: TGTGCCAGCAGGAAGGGACAGGGAACCTACAATGAGCAGTTCTTC
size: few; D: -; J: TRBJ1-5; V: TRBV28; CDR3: CASSLYSEQPQHF; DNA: TGTGCCAGCAGTTTATATTCCGAACAGCCCCAGCATTTT
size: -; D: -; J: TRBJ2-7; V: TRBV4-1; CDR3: CASSHNAAGTYEQYF; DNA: TGCGCCAGCAGCCATAACGCGGCAGGGACCTACGAGCAGTACTTC
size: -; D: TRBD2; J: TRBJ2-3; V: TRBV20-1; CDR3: CSASGEGTTDTQYF; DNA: TGCAGTGCGTCGGGGGAGGGTACCACAGATACGCAGTATTTT
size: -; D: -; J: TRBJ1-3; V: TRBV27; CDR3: CASSETGPGNTIYF; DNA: TGTGCCAGCAGTGAAACAGGGCCTGGAAACACCATATATTTT
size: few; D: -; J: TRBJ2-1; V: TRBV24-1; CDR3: CATSGPEDDNEQFF; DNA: TGTGCCACCAGTGGCCCCGAGGATGACAATGAGCAGTTCTTC
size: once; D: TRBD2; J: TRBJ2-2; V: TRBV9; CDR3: CASSGPGTSGIIMTGELFF; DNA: TGTGCCAGCAGCGGTCCCGGGACTAGCGGGATAATAATGACCGGGGAGCTGTTTTTT
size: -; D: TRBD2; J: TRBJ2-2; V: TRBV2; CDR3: CASSAGTSGRPGTGELFF; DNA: TGTGCCAGCAGCGCCGGGACTAGCGGGAGGCCGGGTACCGGGGAGCTGTTTTTT
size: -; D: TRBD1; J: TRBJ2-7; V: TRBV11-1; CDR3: CASSARDRGTYEQYF; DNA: TGTGCCAGCAGCGCCCGGGACAGGGGCACCTACGAGCAGTACTTC
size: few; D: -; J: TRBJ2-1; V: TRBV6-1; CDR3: CASGLPRGNEQFF; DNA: TGTGCCAGCGGGCTGCCCAGGGGCAATGAGCAGTTCTTC
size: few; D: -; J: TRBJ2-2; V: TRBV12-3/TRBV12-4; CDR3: CASPDSTGELFF; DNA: TGTGCCAGCCCTGATAGCACCGGGGAGCTGTTTTTT
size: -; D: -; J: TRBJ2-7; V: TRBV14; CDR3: CASSQQPRGEQYF; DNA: TGTGCCAGCAGCCAACAACCTCGGGGCGAGCAGTACTTC
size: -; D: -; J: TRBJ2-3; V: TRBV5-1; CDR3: CASSLQNSLTDTQYF; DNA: TGCGCCAGCAGCTTACAGAACTCCCTCACAGATACGCAGTATTTT
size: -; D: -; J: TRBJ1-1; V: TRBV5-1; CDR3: CASSLGGRTRGAFF; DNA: TGCGCCAGCAGCTTGGGTGGACGAACCCGTGGAGCTTTCTTT
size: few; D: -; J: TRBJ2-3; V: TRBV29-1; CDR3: CSVGALGDTQYF; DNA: TGCAGCGTTGGGGCCTTGGGAGATACGCAGTATTTT
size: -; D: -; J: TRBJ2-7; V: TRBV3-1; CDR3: CASSHGTTPYEQYF; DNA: TGTGCCAGCAGCCACGGGACGACCCCCTACGAGCAGTACTTC
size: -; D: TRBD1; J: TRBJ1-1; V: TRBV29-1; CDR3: CSVTTGVNTEAFF; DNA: TGCAGCGTGACGACAGGGGTAAACACTGAAGCTTTCTTT
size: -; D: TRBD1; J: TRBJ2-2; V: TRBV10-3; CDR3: CAIMGTGSTGELFF; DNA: TGTGCCATCATGGGGACAGGGAGCACCGGGGAGCTGTTTTTT
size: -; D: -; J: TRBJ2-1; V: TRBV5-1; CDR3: CASSPRVAGSSSYNEQFF; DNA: TGCGCCAGCAGCCCCCGGGTGGCGGGGTCCAGCTCCTACAATGAGCAGTTCTTC
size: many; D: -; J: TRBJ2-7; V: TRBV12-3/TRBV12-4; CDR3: CASSLGPSVGSYEQYF; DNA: TGTGCCAGCAGTTTAGGGCCCAGCGTGGGGTCCTACGAGCAGTACTTC
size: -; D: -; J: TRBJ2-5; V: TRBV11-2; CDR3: CASSLGVSETQYF; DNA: TGTGCCAGCAGCTTAGGAGTGTCGGAGACCCAGTACTTC
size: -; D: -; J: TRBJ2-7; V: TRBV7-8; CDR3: CASSKNSEQYF; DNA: TGTGCCAGCAGCAAAAACAGCGAGCAGTACTTC
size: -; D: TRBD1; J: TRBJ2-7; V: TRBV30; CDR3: CAWSVHDRGITYEQYF; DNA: TGTGCCTGGAGTGTACATGACAGGGGGATAACTTACGAGCAGTACTTC
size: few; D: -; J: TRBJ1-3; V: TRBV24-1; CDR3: CATSDLGLLGFRSGNTIYF; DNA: TGTGCCACCAGTGATTTGGGCCTTTTAGGGTTTCGCTCTGGAAACACCATATATTTT
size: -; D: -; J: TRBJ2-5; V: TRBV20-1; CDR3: CSVAIGTNQETQYF; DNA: TGCAGTGTCGCAATCGGGACGAACCAAGAGACCCAGTACTTC
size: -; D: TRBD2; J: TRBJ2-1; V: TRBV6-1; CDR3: CASSALGGGSRNEQFF; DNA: TGTGCCAGCAGTGCTCTCGGCGGGGGAAGTAGAAATGAGCAGTTCTTC
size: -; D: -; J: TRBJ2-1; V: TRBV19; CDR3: CASSILGTIGHNEQFF; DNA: TGTGCCAGTAGTATATTGGGGACGATCGGGCACAATGAGCAGTTCTTC
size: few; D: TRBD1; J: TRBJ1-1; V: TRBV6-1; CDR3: CASSTRQGRNTEAFF; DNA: TGTGCCAGCAGTACCAGACAGGGTAGGAACACTGAAGCTTTCTTT
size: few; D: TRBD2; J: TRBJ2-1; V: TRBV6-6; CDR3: CASSPGRGNEQFF; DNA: TGTGCCAGCAGCCCGGGGAGGGGAAATGAGCAGTTCTTC
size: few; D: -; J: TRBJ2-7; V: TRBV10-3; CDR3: CAIRPFTEANEQYF; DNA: TGTGCCATTAGACCGTTTACGGAAGCCAACGAGCAGTACTTC
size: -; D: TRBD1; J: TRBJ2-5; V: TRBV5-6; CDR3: CASSSPGGIGETQYF; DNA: TGTGCCAGCAGCTCTCCAGGGGGCATAGGGGAGACCCAGTACTTC
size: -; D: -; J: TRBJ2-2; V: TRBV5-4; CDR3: CASSLDSQGLRELFF; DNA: TGTGCCAGCAGCTTGGACTCCCAGGGCTTGAGGGAGCTGTTTTTT
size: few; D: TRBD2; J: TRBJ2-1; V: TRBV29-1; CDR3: CSVQPSGNNEQFF; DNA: TGCAGCGTTCAGCCTAGCGGCAACAATGAGCAGTTCTTC
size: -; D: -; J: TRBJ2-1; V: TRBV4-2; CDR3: CASSQGGLGSSYNEQFF; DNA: TGTGCCAGCAGCCAAGGAGGGCTAGGAAGCTCCTACAATGAGCAGTTCTTC
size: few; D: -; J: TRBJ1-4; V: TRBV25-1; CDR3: CASSERSRGEKLFF; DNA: TGTGCCAGCAGTGAAAGGTCACGTGGAGAAAAACTGTTTTTT
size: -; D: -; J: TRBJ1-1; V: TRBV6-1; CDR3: CASSLKPGGTEAFF; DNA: TGTGCCAGCAGTCTCAAACCCGGGGGCACTGAAGCTTTCTTT
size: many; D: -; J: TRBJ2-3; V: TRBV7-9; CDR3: CASSLEGGTDTQYF; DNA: TGCGCCAGCAGCTTGGAGGGGGGGACAGATACGCAGTATTTT
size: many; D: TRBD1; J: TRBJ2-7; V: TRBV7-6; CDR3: CASSLDRGNYEQYF; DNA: TGTGCCAGCAGCTTAGACAGGGGGAACTACGAGCAGTACTTC
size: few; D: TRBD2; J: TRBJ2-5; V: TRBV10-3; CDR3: CAISDSTSGTVETQYF; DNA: TGTGCCATCAGTGACTCGACTAGCGGGACGGTAGAGACCCAGTACTTC
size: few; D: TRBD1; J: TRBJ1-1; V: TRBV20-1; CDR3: CSAIRGHTEAFF; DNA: TGCAGTGCTATCAGGGGGCACACTGAAGCTTTCTTT